One and the same sample provided the 9 T cell receptor beta chains below, sequenced in a study of cytomegalovirus exposure and HLA in healthy donors. It was with 60 Vbeta and 13 Jbeta primers that the PCR ran. Clones were sequenced by immunoSEQ multiplex PCR, and TCRdb holds only the in-frame ones, with some missing. The sample lists 150,000 to 200,000 clones, roughly nine tenths occurring once. The sequenced sample consisted of PBMCs. These receptors were taken from a girl younger than two in good health and CMV-seronegative.

CDR3 in amino acids: CASSLYPGVGNQPQHF. The CDR3 DNA reads as TGTGCCAGCAGTTTATACCCAGGGGTCGGAAATCAGCCCCAGCATTTT. The chain recombines TRBV27 with TRBJ1-5; possibly TRBD1 for D (6 bases). Trimming pared 1 base from V and 4 bases from J, leaving 14 bases between. In germline, CDR1 is MNHEY, CDR2 SMNVEV (reference sequence). The CDR3 runs 16 residues.

The chain employs TRBV30 and TRBJ2-2; 9 bases align to TRBD2. Germline V gene sequence: CDR1 GTSNPN, CDR2 SVGIG (reference sequence). CDR3 length: 15 amino acids. V lost 3 bases, J lost 5 bases, and 7 bases stayed unmatched. The CDR3 is CAWRRTSVFTGELFF. The CDR3 region has the DNA TGTGCCTGGAGGAGGACTAGCGTCTTTACCGGGGAGCTGTTTTTT. The variable domain in full, with the rest retrieved from reference TRBV30 and TRBJ2-2, is SQTIHQWPATLVQPVGSPLSLECTVEGTSNPNLYWYRQAAGRGLQLLFYSVGIGQISSEVPQNLSASRPQDRQFILSSKKLLLSDSGFYLCAWRRTSVFTGELFFGEGSRLTVL.

The chain has TRBV27 and TRBJ2-7, with D possibly being TRBD2 (5 bases). Trimming took off 3 bases at V and 3 bases at J, with 12 bases between the two ends. The CDR3 runs 14 residues. The germline V gene has CDR1 MNHEY and CDR2 SMNVEV (reference sequence). This chain's CDR3 is CASSLAGSIYEQYF. In nucleotides, the CDR3 is TGTGCCAGCAGTTTGGCGGGTTCAATCTACGAGCAGTACTTC.

The sample holds a few counts of this clone. V usage is TRBV7-3 and J usage is TRBJ1-1; the D gene is possibly TRBD1 (6 bases). CDR1 is SGHTA and CDR2 is FQGTGA in the germline V gene. The CDR3 extends over 14 amino acids. Trimming cost V 0 bases and J 1 base, with 6 bases left between them. CDR3 sequence: CASSLTTGNTEAFF. The CDR3 DNA reads TGTGCCAGCAGCTTAACGACAGGGAACACTGAAGCTTTCTTT.

The rearrangement uses TRBV7-6 and TRBJ2-7, with TRBD1 identical over 8 bases. Trimming cost V 8 bases and J 6 bases; bases outside gene matches: 12. Germline values: CDR1 SGHVS, CDR2 FNYEAQ. The CDR3 totals 14 residues. DNA of the CDR3: TGTGCCAGCGACCCCGGGACAGGACCGTTCGAGCAGTACTTC. Translation gives CASDPGTGPFEQYF.

The rearrangement links TRBV5-1 to TRBJ2-1; D remains ambiguous. The CDR3 has 16 residues. CDR1 SGHRS and CDR2 YFSETQ come from the germline V gene. Trimming left V 1 base short and J 0 bases short, with 11 bases between. CDR3 bases: TGCGCCAGCAGCTTGATGGAGCAGAGCTCCTACAATGAGCAGTTCTTC. Its translation is CASSLMEQSSYNEQFF.

This clone was seen more than once but under ten times. V usage is TRBV5-1 and J usage is TRBJ1-2; TRBD1 matches at 7 bases. This CDR3 has 15 residues. The junction had 8 bases not matched to a gene; V was cut back by 0 bases and J by 6 bases. CDR1 SGHRS and CDR2 YFSETQ come from the germline V gene. CDR3 sequence reads: CASSLAETGDHGYTF. As DNA, the CDR3 is TGCGCCAGCAGCTTGGCCGAAACAGGGGATCATGGCTACACCTTC.

The J gene is TRBJ2-1, the V gene TRBV5-1, with 13 bases that match TRBD2. This CDR3 region has 17 residues. V was pared by 1 base and J by 5 bases, with 6 bases of the junction left unmatched. Germline V gene data show CDR1 as SGHRS and CDR2 as YFSETQ. The CDR3 sequence: CASSLWTSGRIDNEQFF. The CDR3 coding sequence is TGCGCCAGCAGCTTGTGGACTAGCGGGAGAATCGACAATGAGCAGTTCTTC.

This clone was detected a few times. The chain is built from TRBV4-1 and TRBJ2-5; maybe TRBD2 (5 bases). Germline loops: CDR1 MGHRA, CDR2 YSYEKL. V was clipped by 1 base and J by 4 bases, with 7 bases between them. There are 13 residues in the CDR3. The CDR3 here is CASSQAGVETQYF. CDR3 in DNA: TGCGCCAGCAGCCAAGCCGGGGTAGAGACCCAGTACTTC.